These 17 T cell receptor beta chains were sequenced from one sample in a study of cytomegalovirus exposure and HLA in healthy donors. Use of 60 Vbeta and 13 Jbeta primers characterized the PCR. Measured with immunoSEQ multiplex PCR; TCRdb has only the in-frame clones, and not every one. Of about 94,000 clones listed, roughly 8.2% are singletons. The source material was PBMCs. The receptors originated from a middle-aged man in good health and CMV-seronegative.

The gene calls are TRBV2 and TRBJ2-4; 7 nucleotides line up with TRBD1. The germline CDR1 and CDR2 sequences are SNHLY and FYNNEI. The CDR3 consists of 14 residues. V lost 4 bases, J lost 8 bases, and 8 bases stayed unmatched. As DNA, the CDR3 is TGTGCCAGCAGTGGAGCGACAGGGTTGTACATTCAGTACTTC. Amino acid sequence: CASSGATGLYIQYF. Complete variable domain (other parts from reference TRBV2 and TRBJ2-4): EPEVTQTPSHQVTQMGQEVILRCVPISNHLYFYWYRQILGQKVEFLVSFYNNEISEKSEIFDDQFSVERPDGSNFTLKIRSTKLEDSAMYFCASSGATGLYIQYFGAGTRLSVL.

This clone came up a few times. The chain recombines TRBV7-2 with TRBJ1-2; tentative D call: TRBD1 (5 bases). Germline V gene data show CDR1 as SGHTA and CDR2 as FQGNSA. V was pared by 0 bases and J by 5 bases, with 13 bases between. The CDR3 sequence is 15 residues long. This chain's CDR3 is CASSLATAGSYGYTF. The CDR3 coding sequence is TGTGCCAGCAGCTTAGCAACGGCAGGGTCATATGGCTACACCTTC.

Only a few counts were recorded for this clone. In nucleotides, the CDR3 is TGTGCCAGCAGCCAAGAGATAGGTCAGGGCCCGGCTTTCTTT. Translation gives CASSQEIGQGPAFF. The chain combines TRBV4-2 with TRBJ1-1; the D gene is possibly TRBD1 (5 bases). The ends were cut back, 0 bases at V and 11 bases at J, with 16 bases in the middle. CDR1 LGHNA and CDR2 YNFKEQ come from the germline V gene. This CDR3 region has 14 residues.

The rearrangement links TRBV10-2 to TRBJ2-4, with a tentative D call TRBD1 (6 bases). The CDR3 totals 14 residues. V lost 3 bases, J lost 3 bases, and 9 bases lay in between. The V gene's germline CDR1 is WSHSY and CDR2 SAAADI. CDR3 sequence (DNA): TGCGCCAGCAGTGAAGGGGGAAACAAAAACATTCAGTACTTC. Its translation is CASSEGGNKNIQYF.

This clone was seen only a few times. The chain's CDR3 is CASSLKPFSGSSYNEQFF. The CDR3 DNA follows: TGTGCCAGCAGCCTAAAGCCTTTTAGCGGGAGCTCCTACAATGAGCAGTTCTTC. The gene calls are TRBV5-6 and TRBJ2-1, with TRBD2 matching over 9 bases. This CDR3 has 18 residues. With V trimmed by 4 bases and J by 0 bases, 11 bases remained unmatched. Germline V lookup: CDR1 SGHDT, CDR2 YYEEEE.

This clone was seen only a few times. The J gene is TRBJ2-1, the V gene TRBV5-1; D may be TRBD1 (5 bases). Germline-derived CDR1 and CDR2 are SGHRS and YFSETQ. The V end was cut by 6 bases, the J end by 5 bases, with 12 bases between. This CDR3 spans 13 amino acids. CDR3 sequence reads: CASTLTVNNEQFF. The DNA of the CDR3 is TGCGCCAGCACCCTGACAGTTAACAATGAGCAGTTCTTC.

This clone has just a few counts. The chain combines TRBV6-6 with TRBJ2-6; 7 bases match TRBD2. This CDR3 contains 15 residues. V lost 8 bases, J lost 4 bases, and 8 bases stayed unmatched. In germline, CDR1 is MNHNY, CDR2 SVGAGI (reference sequence). CDR3 nucleotide sequence: TGTGCCAGCTGGGGCGGGAGTGCCGGGGCCAACGTCCTGACTTTC. It encodes CASWGGSAGANVLTF.

This clone was observed a handful of times. In DNA, the CDR3 is TGCGCCAGCAGCTTGATGGGACAGAACAATCAGCCCCAGCATTTT. Protein: CASSLMGQNNQPQHF. The chain couples TRBV5-1 to TRBJ1-5, with 7 nucleotides matching TRBD1. Germline lookup yields CDR1 SGHRS and CDR2 YFSETQ. J was trimmed by 3 bases and V by 1 base; bases with no gene match: 4. The CDR3 totals 15 residues.

This chain uses TRBV5-1 with TRBJ1-3; 9 bases are shared with TRBD1. Germline CDR1 reads SGHRS; CDR2 reads YFSETQ. V lost 0 bases, J lost 4 bases, and 8 bases stayed unmatched. This CDR3 contains 17 residues. The CDR3 is CASSLGGTGSAGNTIYF. The DNA for the CDR3 is TGCGCCAGCAGCTTGGGGGGGACAGGGTCCGCCGGAAACACCATATATTTT.

This clone was seen only a few times. The chain links TRBV28 to TRBJ1-5, with a weak D call TRBD1 (5 bases). Trimming cost V 7 bases and J 5 bases, with 15 bases left between them. Germline-derived CDR1 and CDR2 are MDHEN and SYDVKM. The CDR3 consists of 14 residues. The CDR3 DNA reads TGTGCCAGCATCTCTTATTGGGGGGATCAGCCCCAGCATTTT. Amino acids: CASISYWGDQPQHF.

This clone has only a few counts. An end of the junction does not agree with germline; a read error may underlie this. This chain uses TRBV20-1 with TRBJ1-2; no reliable D call. This CDR3 spans 11 amino acids. Germline lookup yields CDR1 DFQATT and CDR2 SNEGSKA (reference sequence). CDR3 region: CSARDPQTIPF. CDR3 bases: TGCAGTGCTAGAGACCCTCAGACAATCCCCTTC.

The chain recombines TRBV5-1 with TRBJ2-3; TRBD2 might be the D (5 bases). In germline, CDR1 is SGHRS, CDR2 YFSETQ. V was shortened by 5 bases and J by 3 bases, with 16 bases between the two germline ends. The CDR3 has 15 residues. The CDR3 region is CASRSSMDGTDTQYF. As DNA, the CDR3 is TGCGCCAGCAGATCTAGCATGGATGGGACAGATACGCAGTATTTT.

Concerning this clone: With a much larger clone just one base away, this may be a read error. The gene calls are TRBV6-4 and TRBJ2-3; 14 bases are a match to TRBD2. The CDR3 is 15 residues long. The J segment lost 4 bases and the V segment lost 4 bases, leaving 1 base of the junction unmatched. CDR1 and CDR2 (germline): MRHNA, SNTAGT. This CDR3 is CASSGLAGGPDTQYF. CDR3 nucleotides: TGTGCCAGCAGTGGACTAGCGGGAGGGCCAGATACGCAGTATTTT.

The chain couples TRBV5-8 to TRBJ2-5; no definite D call. This CDR3 region has 14 residues. Germline loops: CDR1 SGHTS, CDR2 YDEGEE. The ends were cut back, 3 bases at V and 1 base at J, with 10 bases in the middle. CDR3 region: CASSYALVQETQYF. The CDR3 DNA reads as TGTGCCAGCAGCTACGCCCTAGTCCAAGAGACCCAGTACTTC. Using reference TRBV5-8 and TRBJ2-5 for the parts outside the CDR3, the full variable domain is EAGVTQSPTHLIKTRGQQATLRCSPISGHTSVYWYQQALGLGLQFLLWYDEGEERNRGNFPPRFSGRQFPNYSSELNVNALELEDSALYLCASSYALVQETQYFGPGTRLLVL.

At least ten counts were recorded for this clone. V usage is TRBV5-1 and J usage is TRBJ2-2; the D gene is possibly TRBD1 (5 bases). Germline V lookup: CDR1 SGHRS, CDR2 YFSETQ. V was shortened by 2 bases and J by 8 bases, with 13 bases between the two germline ends. There are 14 residues in the CDR3. The CDR3 region is CASSFQQGSGELFF. In nucleotides, the CDR3 is TGCGCCAGCAGCTTTCAGCAGGGTTCGGGGGAGCTGTTTTTT.

This chain connects TRBV5-8 to TRBJ2-7; tentative D call: TRBD2 (5 bases). Germline CDR1 and CDR2: SGHTS and YDEGEE. The CDR3 is 14 residues long. Trimming removed 0 bases from V and 5 bases from J, with 12 bases in between. DNA of the CDR3: TGTGCCAGCAGCTTGGAGCGGCTTCAGAACGAGCAGTACTTC. It is translated as CASSLERLQNEQYF.

This chain links TRBV4-1 with TRBJ2-7; possible D gene TRBD1, 6 bases. V was pared by 7 bases and J by 3 bases, with 19 bases between. The CDR3 length is 15 residues. Germline assignment: CDR1 MGHRA and CDR2 YSYEKL. The CDR3 nucleotides read TGCGCCAGCACGAAACCAAACCGGGACAACTACGAGCAGTACTTC. Its protein is CASTKPNRDNYEQYF.